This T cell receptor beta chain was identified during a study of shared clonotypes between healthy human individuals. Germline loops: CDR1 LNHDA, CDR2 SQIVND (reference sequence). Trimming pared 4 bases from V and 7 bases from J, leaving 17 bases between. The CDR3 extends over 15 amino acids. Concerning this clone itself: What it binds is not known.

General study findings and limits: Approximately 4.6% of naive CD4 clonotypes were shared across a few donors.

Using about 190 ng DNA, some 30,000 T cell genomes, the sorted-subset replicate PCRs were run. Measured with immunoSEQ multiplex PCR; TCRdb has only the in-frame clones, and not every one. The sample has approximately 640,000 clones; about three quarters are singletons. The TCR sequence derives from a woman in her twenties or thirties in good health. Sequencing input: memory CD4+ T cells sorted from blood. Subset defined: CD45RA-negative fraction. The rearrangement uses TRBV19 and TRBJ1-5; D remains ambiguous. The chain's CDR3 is CASSTPDGRRQPQHF. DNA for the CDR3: TGTGCCAGTAGTACCCCGGACGGGCGACGGCAGCCCCAGCATTTT. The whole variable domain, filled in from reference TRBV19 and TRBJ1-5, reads DGGITQSPKYLFRKEGQNVTLSCEQNLNHDAMYWYRQDPGQGLRLIYYSQIVNDFQKGDIAEGYSVSREKKESFPLTVTSAQKNPTAFYLCASSTPDGRRQPQHFGDGTRLSIL.